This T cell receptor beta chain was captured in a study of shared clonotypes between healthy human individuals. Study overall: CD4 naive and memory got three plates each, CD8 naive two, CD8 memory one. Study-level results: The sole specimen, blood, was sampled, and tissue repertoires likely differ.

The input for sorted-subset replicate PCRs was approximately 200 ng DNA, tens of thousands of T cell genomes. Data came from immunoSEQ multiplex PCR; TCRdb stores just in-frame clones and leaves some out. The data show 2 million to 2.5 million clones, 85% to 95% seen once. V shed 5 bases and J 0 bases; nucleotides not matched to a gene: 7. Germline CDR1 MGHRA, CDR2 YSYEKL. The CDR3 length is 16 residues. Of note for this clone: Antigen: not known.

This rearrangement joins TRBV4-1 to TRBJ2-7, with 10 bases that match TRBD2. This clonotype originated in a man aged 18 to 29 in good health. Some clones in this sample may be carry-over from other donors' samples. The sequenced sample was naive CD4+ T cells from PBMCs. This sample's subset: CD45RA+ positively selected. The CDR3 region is CASSSRTSGSSYEQYF. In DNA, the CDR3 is TGCGCCAGCAGCTCCCGGACTAGCGGCAGCTCCTACGAGCAGTACTTC.